The source of this T cell receptor beta chain is a study of blood T cells in healthy people across ages. In the study overall: In model experiments, template switching was able to capture about one barcoded beta molecule for every two T cells that were present.

On this clonotype: Its antigen is not identified.

General study results and limits: Since the PBMCs were unsorted, naive and antigen-experienced cells could not be conclusively compared.

It was with a sample-barcoded 5' primer and a J-beta primer mix that a second PCR of roughly 7 to 12 cycles was run. The template-switch adaptor, which had 12 random nucleotides, put a tag on each cDNA molecule. TCRdb recomputed calls from the 5' RACE reads with MiXCR, one row per CDR3 protein. This repertoire shows 1.5 million to 2 million distinct CDR3 sequences, approximately 30% found once; its top ten account for 7.7%. From germline, CDR1 is MDHEN and CDR2 SYDVKM. Trimming stripped 6 bases from V and 11 bases from J, with 23 bases between. The CDR3 runs 15 residues. Collection of roughly 9.6 milliliters of peripheral blood was performed for each donor.

The chain recombines TRBV28 with TRBJ1-5, with D possibly being TRBD1 (6 bases). This receptor was obtained from a woman aged 25 to 39 in good health. Specimen: blood. The CDR3 loop reads CASRREQGDRSAQHF. DNA for the CDR3: TGTGCCAGCAGACGAGAACAGGGAGACCGGTCGGCCCAGCATTTT. The full variable domain, completed using reference TRBV28 and TRBJ1-5, is DVKVTQSSRYLVKRTGEKVFLECVQDMDHENMFWYRQDPGLGLRLIYFSYDVKMKEKGDIPEGYSVSREKKERFSLILESASTNQTSMYLCASRREQGDRSAQHFGDGTRLSIL.